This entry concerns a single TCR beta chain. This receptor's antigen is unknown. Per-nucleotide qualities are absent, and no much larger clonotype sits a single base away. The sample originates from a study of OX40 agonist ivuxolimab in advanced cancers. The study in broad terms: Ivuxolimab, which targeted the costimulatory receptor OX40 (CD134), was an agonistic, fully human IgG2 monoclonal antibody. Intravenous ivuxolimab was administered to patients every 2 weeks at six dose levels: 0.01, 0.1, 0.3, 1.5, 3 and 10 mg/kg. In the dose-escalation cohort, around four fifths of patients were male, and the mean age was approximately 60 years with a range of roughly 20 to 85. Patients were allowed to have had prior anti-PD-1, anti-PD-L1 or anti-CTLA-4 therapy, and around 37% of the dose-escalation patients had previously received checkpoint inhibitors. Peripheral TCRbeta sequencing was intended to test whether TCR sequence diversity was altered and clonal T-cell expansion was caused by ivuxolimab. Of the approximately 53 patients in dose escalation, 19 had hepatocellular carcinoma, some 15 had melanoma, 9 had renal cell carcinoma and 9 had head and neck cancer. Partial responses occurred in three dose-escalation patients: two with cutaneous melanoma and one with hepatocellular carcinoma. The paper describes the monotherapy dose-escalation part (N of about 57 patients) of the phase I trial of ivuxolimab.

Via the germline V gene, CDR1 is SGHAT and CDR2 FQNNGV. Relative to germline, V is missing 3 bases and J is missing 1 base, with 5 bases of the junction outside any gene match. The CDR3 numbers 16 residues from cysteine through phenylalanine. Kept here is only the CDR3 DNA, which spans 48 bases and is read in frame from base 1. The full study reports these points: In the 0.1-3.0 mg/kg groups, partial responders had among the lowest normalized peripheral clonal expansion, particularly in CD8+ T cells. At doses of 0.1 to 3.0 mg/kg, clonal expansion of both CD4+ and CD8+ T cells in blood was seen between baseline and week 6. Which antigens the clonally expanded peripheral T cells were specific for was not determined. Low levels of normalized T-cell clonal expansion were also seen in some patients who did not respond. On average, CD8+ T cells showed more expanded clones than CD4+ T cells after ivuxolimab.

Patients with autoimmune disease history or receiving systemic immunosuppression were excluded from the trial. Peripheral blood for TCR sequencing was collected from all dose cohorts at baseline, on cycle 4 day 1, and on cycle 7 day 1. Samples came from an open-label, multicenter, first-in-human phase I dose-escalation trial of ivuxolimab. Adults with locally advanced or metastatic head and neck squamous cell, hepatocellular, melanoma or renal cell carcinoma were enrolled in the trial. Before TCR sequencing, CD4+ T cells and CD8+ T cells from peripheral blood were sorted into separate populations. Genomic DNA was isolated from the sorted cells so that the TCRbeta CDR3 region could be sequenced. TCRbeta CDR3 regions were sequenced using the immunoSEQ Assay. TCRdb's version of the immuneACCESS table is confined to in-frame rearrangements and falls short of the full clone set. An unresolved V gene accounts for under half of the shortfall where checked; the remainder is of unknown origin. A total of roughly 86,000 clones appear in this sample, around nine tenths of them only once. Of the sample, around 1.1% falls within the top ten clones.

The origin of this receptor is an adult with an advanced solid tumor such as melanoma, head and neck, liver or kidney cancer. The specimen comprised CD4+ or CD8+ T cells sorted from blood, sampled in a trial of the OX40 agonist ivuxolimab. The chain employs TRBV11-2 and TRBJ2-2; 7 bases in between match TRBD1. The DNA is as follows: TGTGCCAGCAGCTTGCGGCAGGGGGAGAACACCGGGGAGCTGTTTTTT. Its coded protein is CASSLRQGENTGELFF.